The following is a T cell receptor beta chain sequence with its context. As yet, its antigen is unknown. Germline assignment: CDR1 LNHDA and CDR2 SQIVND (reference sequence). This CDR3 has 19 amino acids. V lost 3 bases and J lost 2; bases outside the gene matches: 15. Some clones are missing from TCRdb's copy, which holds only in-frame ones; the method was immunoSEQ multiplex PCR. The sample lists roughly 1.4 million clones, 98% occurring once. This entry comes from a study of shared clonotypes between healthy human individuals. Points from the study as a whole: With few donors, the genetic and exposure-history diversity represented was limited.

Sequencing was done on a sample of naive CD4+ T cells sorted from blood. The subset denotes: CD45RA+ positively selected. This chain links TRBV19 with TRBJ2-2; 7 bases are shared with TRBD2. This sequence was found in a man under 40 in good health. This CDR3 reads CASSMIGLGNTDNTGELFF. The DNA of the CDR3 is TGTGCCAGTAGTATGATCGGACTAGGAAACACCGATAACACCGGGGAGCTGTTTTTT.